This T cell receptor (beta chain) was retrieved from a study of blood T cell repertoires in COVID-19. Data came from immunoSEQ multiplex PCR; TCRdb stores just in-frame clones and leaves some out. The sample holds just under 150,000 clones, approximately 85% seen once. Between the trimmed V and J ends, which lost 3 bases and 5 bases, there was a span of 22 bases. The germline gives CDR1 MNHNS, CDR2 SASEGT. This CDR3 comprises 17 residues. This receptor was identified in a human donor with acute or convalescent COVID-19. The donor label of this sample is uncertain. V is TRBV6-1 and J is TRBJ2-5, with D perhaps matching TRBD1 (5 bases). The sequenced material came from peripheral blood. The DNA of the CDR3 is TGTGCCAGCAGTGATAGGACACCCTCCAGGTTTGGTGAGACCCAGTACTTC. It codes for CASSDRTPSRFGETQYF.